These T cell receptor beta chains were read from a single sample in a study of T cell repertoires in cytomegalovirus infection. From the reads, TCRdb called clonotypes with MiXCR, one entry per CDR3 protein. This sample has around 740,000 distinct CDR3 sequences; 35% to 40% occur once, and the top ten carry roughly 2.8%. The specimen sequenced was PBMCs. These receptors all stem from a human donor in good health (CMV status not recorded). Some clones in this sample may be carry-over from other donors' samples. Both conserved end residues are part of each CDR3. The order of the fields is J gene, V gene, D gene, clone size, CDR3 DNA, CDR3 protein. D genes are given only for firm matches. The listing skips clone size in some rows; elsewhere it reads once, few, many or a size class.

J gene: TRBJ1-1
V gene: TRBV7-2
D gene: TRBD1
clone size: many
CDR3 DNA: TGTGCCAGCAGCTTAGCGACAGGGGCTGAAGCTTTCTTT
CDR3 protein: CASSLATGAEAFF

J gene: TRBJ2-1
V gene: TRBV11-2
D gene: TRBD2
clone size: few
CDR3 DNA: TGTGCCAGCAGCTTATCTAGCGGGGGAGTGAACAATGAGCAGTTCTTC
CDR3 protein: CASSLSSGGVNNEQFF

J gene: TRBJ1-5
V gene: TRBV12-3/TRBV12-4
D gene: NA
clone size: NA
CDR3 DNA: TGTGCCAGCAGTTCGCCCGCGGGAAGGAATCAGCCCCAGCATTTT
CDR3 protein: CASSSPAGRNQPQHF

J gene: TRBJ2-7
V gene: TRBV7-2
D gene: NA
clone size: NA
CDR3 DNA: TGTGCCAGCAGCCTGGGCCGACCGGCGGGAAAGATTTCCTACGAGCAGTACTTC
CDR3 protein: CASSLGRPAGKISYEQYF

J gene: TRBJ2-5
V gene: TRBV19
D gene: TRBD1
clone size: NA
CDR3 DNA: TGTGCCTGCGGGACAGGGAGGATCGGCCAAGAGACCCAGTACTTC
CDR3 protein: CACGTGRIGQETQYF

J gene: TRBJ2-7
V gene: TRBV12-3/TRBV12-4
D gene: NA
clone size: NA
CDR3 DNA: TGTGCCAGCAGTTCCGACTCCGGGCCCCCCCCGATCGAGCAGTACTTC
CDR3 protein: CASSSDSGPPPIEQYF

J gene: TRBJ1-1
V gene: TRBV6-5
D gene: NA
clone size: NA
CDR3 DNA: TGTGCCAGCAGCAAAAGGGAGGGCAACACTGAAGCTTTCTTT
CDR3 protein: CASSKREGNTEAFF

J gene: TRBJ2-5
V gene: TRBV4-1
D gene: TRBD1
clone size: few
CDR3 DNA: TGCGCCAGCAGCCATGACACCGAAGGACAGGGGATGCGAGAGACCCAGTACTTC
CDR3 protein: CASSHDTEGQGMRETQYF

J gene: TRBJ1-5
V gene: TRBV19
D gene: NA
clone size: few
CDR3 DNA: TGTGCCAGTAGTGGACGGACAAGGGGTCGCAATCAGCCCCAGCATTTT
CDR3 protein: CASSGRTRGRNQPQHF

J gene: TRBJ1-1
V gene: TRBV7-9
D gene: TRBD1
clone size: few
CDR3 DNA: TGTGCCAGCAGCTTGGACAGGGTTGCTGAAGCTTTCTTT
CDR3 protein: CASSLDRVAEAFF

J gene: TRBJ2-2
V gene: TRBV28
D gene: NA
clone size: NA
CDR3 DNA: TGTGCCACCGACGGGCTAGGGACCGCCGGGGAGCTGTTTTTT
CDR3 protein: CATDGLGTAGELFF

J gene: TRBJ2-5
V gene: TRBV25-1
D gene: TRBD2
clone size: NA
CDR3 DNA: TGTGCCAGCAGCTCTAGCGGGAGCTCCGAGACCCAGTACTTC
CDR3 protein: CASSSSGSSETQYF

J gene: TRBJ1-1
V gene: TRBV7-2
D gene: NA
clone size: many
CDR3 DNA: TGTGCCAGCAGACCGGCAGGGACTGAAGCTTTCTTT
CDR3 protein: CASRPAGTEAFF

J gene: TRBJ2-7
V gene: TRBV10-3
D gene: TRBD1
clone size: few
CDR3 DNA: TGTGCCATCAGGGGGGGACAGGGCATCTCCTACGAGCAGTACTTC
CDR3 protein: CAIRGGQGISYEQYF

J gene: TRBJ1-4
V gene: TRBV11-2
D gene: NA
clone size: NA
CDR3 DNA: TGTGCCAGCAGCCCTACCCCTCTGGGGACTAATGAAAAACTGTTTTTT
CDR3 protein: CASSPTPLGTNEKLFF

J gene: TRBJ2-5
V gene: TRBV7-2
D gene: NA
clone size: many
CDR3 DNA: TGTGCCAGCAGCTTAAAGCCCGGAGAGACCCAGTACTTC
CDR3 protein: CASSLKPGETQYF

J gene: TRBJ2-1
V gene: TRBV7-8
D gene: NA
clone size: many
CDR3 DNA: TGTGCCAGCAGCTCCAACCAGCCAGGACTCCTCAATGAGCAGTTCTTC
CDR3 protein: CASSSNQPGLLNEQFF

J gene: TRBJ1-4
V gene: TRBV9
D gene: NA
clone size: NA
CDR3 DNA: TGTGCCAGCAGCAAATACGGGGCCGCGGCACCTAATGAAAAACTGTTTTTT
CDR3 protein: CASSKYGAAAPNEKLFF

J gene: TRBJ2-1
V gene: TRBV25-1
D gene: NA
clone size: NA
CDR3 DNA: TGTGCCAGCAGTCCTATAAGTGTCGGGGGGCGCCGGAATGAGCAGTTCTTC
CDR3 protein: CASSPISVGGRRNEQFF

J gene: TRBJ1-5
V gene: TRBV6-8
D gene: NA
clone size: NA
CDR3 DNA: TGTGCCAGCAGCCCTTACGGGCGCAATCAGCCCCAGCATTTT
CDR3 protein: CASSPYGRNQPQHF

J gene: TRBJ1-1
V gene: TRBV7-6
D gene: NA
clone size: many
CDR3 DNA: TGTGCCAGCAGCTTAGAGGGCAGCTACACTGAAGCTTTCTTT
CDR3 protein: CASSLEGSYTEAFF

J gene: TRBJ1-1
V gene: TRBV5-6
D gene: NA
clone size: once
CDR3 DNA: TGTGCCAGCAGGTCCATGGCCATGACAAAGGGGGTTGAAGCTTTCTTT
CDR3 protein: CASRSMAMTKGVEAFF

J gene: TRBJ2-1
V gene: TRBV28
D gene: TRBD2
clone size: few
CDR3 DNA: TGTGCCAGCAGTTCCCGTTCTAGCGGGAGGGCTCACTCCTACAATGAGCAGTTCTTC
CDR3 protein: CASSSRSSGRAHSYNEQFF

J gene: TRBJ2-3
V gene: TRBV27
D gene: NA
clone size: few
CDR3 DNA: TGTGCCAGCAGTTTGTGGGCCTTGTCCACAGATACGCAGTATTTT
CDR3 protein: CASSLWALSTDTQYF

J gene: TRBJ2-1
V gene: TRBV24-1
D gene: TRBD2
clone size: few
CDR3 DNA: TGTGCCACCAGTGAGTCTAGCGGGGGGACGAATGAGCAGTTCTTC
CDR3 protein: CATSESSGGTNEQFF

J gene: TRBJ1-6
V gene: TRBV19
D gene: TRBD1
clone size: few
CDR3 DNA: TGTGCCAGTAGTCCAAGGCTGATAATGGGACAGAGCTCCTATAATTCACCCCTCCACTTT
CDR3 protein: CASSPRLIMGQSSYNSPLHF

J gene: TRBJ2-1
V gene: TRBV28
D gene: NA
clone size: NA
CDR3 DNA: TGTGCCAGCAGTTCCGACAGTTCCTACAATGAGCAGTTCTTC
CDR3 protein: CASSSDSSYNEQFF

J gene: TRBJ1-5
V gene: TRBV19
D gene: NA
clone size: few
CDR3 DNA: TGTGCCAGTAGTATTGAGCTGAATAGCAATCAGCCCCAGCATTTT
CDR3 protein: CASSIELNSNQPQHF

J gene: TRBJ1-2
V gene: TRBV14
D gene: NA
clone size: NA
CDR3 DNA: TGTGCCAGCAGCTCTCGGGGCGGTAACTATGGCTACACCTTC
CDR3 protein: CASSSRGGNYGYTF

J gene: TRBJ2-1
V gene: TRBV6-1
D gene: TRBD2
clone size: NA
CDR3 DNA: TGTGCCAGCAGTGAAGGGACTAGCGGGAGACTTGAGCAGTTCTTC
CDR3 protein: CASSEGTSGRLEQFF

J gene: TRBJ2-5
V gene: TRBV20-1
D gene: TRBD2
clone size: once
CDR3 DNA: TGCAGTCAACTAGCGGGGCGGGGTGAGACCCAGTACTTC
CDR3 protein: CSQLAGRGETQYF

J gene: TRBJ2-3
V gene: TRBV7-6
D gene: TRBD1
clone size: few
CDR3 DNA: TGTGCCAGCGGACAGGGTCTCACAGATACGCAGTATTTT
CDR3 protein: CASGQGLTDTQYF

J gene: TRBJ2-1
V gene: TRBV24-1
D gene: TRBD2
clone size: few
CDR3 DNA: TGTGCCACCAGTGATTCGCGGACTAGCGGGAGGGATGAGCAGTTCTTC
CDR3 protein: CATSDSRTSGRDEQFF

J gene: TRBJ2-7
V gene: TRBV7-2
D gene: NA
clone size: many
CDR3 DNA: TGTGCCAGCAGCTACGGACGGAACTCCTACGAGCAGTACTTC
CDR3 protein: CASSYGRNSYEQYF

J gene: TRBJ1-2
V gene: TRBV7-9
D gene: TRBD1
clone size: NA
CDR3 DNA: TGTGCCAGCAGCTTACTCCGGGACAGGGGCAACTATGGCTACACCTTC
CDR3 protein: CASSLLRDRGNYGYTF

J gene: TRBJ2-7
V gene: TRBV6-6
D gene: TRBD2
clone size: few
CDR3 DNA: TGTGCCAGCAGTTACTCGCCGAATCTAGCGGACGAGCAGTACTTC
CDR3 protein: CASSYSPNLADEQYF

J gene: TRBJ1-4
V gene: TRBV12-3/TRBV12-4
D gene: TRBD1
clone size: NA
CDR3 DNA: TGTGCCAGCGGTTTAGGGGGCATAGCAGGGAACGTCATGTTTTTT
CDR3 protein: CASGLGGIAGNVMFF

J gene: TRBJ2-4
V gene: TRBV7-2
D gene: NA
clone size: NA
CDR3 DNA: TGTGCCAGCAGCTTAGGGGGTAGTGGGGGCATTCAGTACTTC
CDR3 protein: CASSLGGSGGIQYF

J gene: TRBJ2-2
V gene: TRBV24-1
D gene: NA
clone size: NA
CDR3 DNA: TGTGCCACCAGTGATTTTCAGGGGAAGCGGACTAGTCGAGGCACCGGGGAGCTGTTTTTT
CDR3 protein: CATSDFQGKRTSRGTGELFF

J gene: TRBJ2-7
V gene: TRBV5-6
D gene: TRBD2
clone size: NA
CDR3 DNA: TGTGCCAGCAGCTTGGGGGGCGGGAGGGCCAACGAGCAGTACTTC
CDR3 protein: CASSLGGGRANEQYF

J gene: TRBJ1-2
V gene: TRBV19
D gene: NA
clone size: NA
CDR3 DNA: TGTGCCAGTAGTATTGGGGCAGAAAGCTACACCTTC
CDR3 protein: CASSIGAESYTF

J gene: TRBJ1-1
V gene: TRBV20-1
D gene: NA
clone size: NA
CDR3 DNA: TGCGGTAGTACCAGGGTTTTTAACACTGAAGCTTTCTTT
CDR3 protein: CGSTRVFNTEAFF

J gene: TRBJ1-6
V gene: TRBV20-1
D gene: NA
clone size: NA
CDR3 DNA: TGCAGTGCTAGCGGCCAGGGGTTTTCACCCCTCCACTTT
CDR3 protein: CSASGQGFSPLHF

J gene: TRBJ1-5
V gene: TRBV7-9
D gene: NA
clone size: NA
CDR3 DNA: TGTGCCAGCAGCTTAGTTGGTTCCCAGAATCAGCCCCAGCATTTT
CDR3 protein: CASSLVGSQNQPQHF

J gene: TRBJ1-3
V gene: TRBV30
D gene: NA
clone size: NA
CDR3 DNA: TGTGCCTGGAGTTCCGCGAACTCTGGAAACACCATATATTTT
CDR3 protein: CAWSSANSGNTIYF

J gene: TRBJ1-2
V gene: TRBV10-3
D gene: NA
clone size: few
CDR3 DNA: TGTGCCATCAGTGAGTTGCTAGGGAGTAACTATGGCTACACCTTC
CDR3 protein: CAISELLGSNYGYTF

J gene: TRBJ2-7
V gene: TRBV7-9
D gene: NA
clone size: few
CDR3 DNA: TGTGCCAGCAGCTTAGGGGACGGATACTCCTACGAGCAGTACTTC
CDR3 protein: CASSLGDGYSYEQYF

J gene: TRBJ1-1
V gene: TRBV7-3
D gene: NA
clone size: once
CDR3 DNA: TGTGCCAGCAGCGAATACAAGGGAGTGAACACTGAAGCTTTCTTT
CDR3 protein: CASSEYKGVNTEAFF

J gene: TRBJ1-1
V gene: TRBV7-3
D gene: NA
clone size: NA
CDR3 DNA: TGTGCCAGCAGCCATAGGGGATCGGGCACTGAAGCTTTCTTT
CDR3 protein: CASSHRGSGTEAFF

J gene: TRBJ1-5
V gene: TRBV30
D gene: TRBD1
clone size: NA
CDR3 DNA: TGTGCCTGGAGAGACAGGGGCCCCATGCAGCCCCAGCATTTT
CDR3 protein: CAWRDRGPMQPQHF